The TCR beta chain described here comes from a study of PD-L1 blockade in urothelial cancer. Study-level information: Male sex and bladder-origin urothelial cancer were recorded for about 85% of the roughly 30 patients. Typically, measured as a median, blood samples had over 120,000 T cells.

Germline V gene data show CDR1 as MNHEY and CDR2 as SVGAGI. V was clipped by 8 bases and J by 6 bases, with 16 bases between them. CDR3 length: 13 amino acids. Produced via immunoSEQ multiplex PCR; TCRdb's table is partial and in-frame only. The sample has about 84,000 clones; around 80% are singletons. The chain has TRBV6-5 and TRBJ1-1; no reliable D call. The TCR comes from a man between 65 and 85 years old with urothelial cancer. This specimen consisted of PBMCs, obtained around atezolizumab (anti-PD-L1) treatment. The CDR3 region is CASRQSGGPEAFF. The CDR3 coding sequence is TGTGCCAGCCGCCAGAGTGGCGGGCCTGAAGCTTTCTTT.